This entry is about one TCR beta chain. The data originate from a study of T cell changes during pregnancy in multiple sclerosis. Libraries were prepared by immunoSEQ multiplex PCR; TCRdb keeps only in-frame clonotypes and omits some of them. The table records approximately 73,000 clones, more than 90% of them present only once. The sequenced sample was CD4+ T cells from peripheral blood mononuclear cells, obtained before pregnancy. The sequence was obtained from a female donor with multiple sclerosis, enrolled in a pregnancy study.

CDR3 coding DNA: TGTGCCAGCAGCCAAGACCCGGGGGTCGGCACAGATACGCAGTATTTT. Translating it yields CASSQDPGVGTDTQYF. This chain connects TRBV4-2 to TRBJ2-3; perhaps TRBD2 as D (6 bases). V lost 0 bases to trimming and J lost 1 base, with 11 bases between them. This CDR3 has 16 amino acids. Germline V lookup: CDR1 LGHNA, CDR2 YNFKEQ.